A single sample is the source of the 30 T cell receptor beta chains below, sequenced in a study of cytomegalovirus exposure and HLA in healthy donors. It was with 60 Vbeta and 13 Jbeta primers that the PCR ran. Profiling relied on immunoSEQ multiplex PCR, and the TCRdb table lists in-frame clones only, not all of them. The sample has roughly 160,000 clones, around 88% seen once; the top ten hold 0.7% to 1%. Sequencing was done on a sample of PBMCs. The receptors come from a woman in her 30s in good health and CMV-seronegative.

This clone has only one observation. This chain uses TRBV6-5 with TRBJ1-6, with D possibly being TRBD1 (6 bases). From germline, CDR1 is MNHEY and CDR2 SVGAGI. V was cut by 5 bases and J by 7 bases, with 9 bases left in between. The CDR3 spans 13 residues. The CDR3 is CASSTQGNSPLHF. The CDR3 DNA sequence: TGTGCCAGCAGTACCCAGGGGAATTCACCCCTCCACTTT.

CDR3 nucleotides: TGTGCCAGCAGCCTCCCGACTAGCGGGAGGTCAACCTACGAGCAGTACTTC. Translated, it gives CASSLPTSGRSTYEQYF. The J gene is TRBJ2-7, the V gene TRBV7-9; 13 nucleotides match TRBD2. Germline CDR1 SEHNR, CDR2 FQNEAQ (reference sequence). There are 17 residues in the CDR3. With V trimmed by 5 bases and J by 2 bases, 9 bases remained unmatched.

About this clone itself: Mismatch with germline at one junction end may stem from a read error. The gene calls are TRBV13 and TRBJ1-2; 11 bases align to TRBD1. CDR3 length: 16 amino acids. From germline, CDR1 is PRHDT and CDR2 FYEKMQ (reference sequence). DNA of the CDR3: TGTGCCAGCAGCCTAGGGGCCGGGACAGGGGGCTATGGCTACACCTTC. Amino acids: CASSLGAGTGGYGYTF.

The rearrangement joins TRBV28 to TRBJ2-1, with 11 positions matching TRBD1. This CDR3 is 15 amino acids long. Trimming cost V 5 bases and J 6 bases; bases outside gene matches: 6. CDR1 is MDHEN, CDR2 SYDVKM, per germline. The CDR3: CASSHPGTGGNEQFF. CDR3 coding DNA: TGTGCCAGCAGTCACCCCGGGACAGGGGGCAATGAGCAGTTCTTC. The full variable domain, completed using reference TRBV28 and TRBJ2-1, is DVKVTQSSRYLVKRTGEKVFLECVQDMDHENMFWYRQDPGLGLRLIYFSYDVKMKEKGDIPEGYSVSREKKERFSLILESASTNQTSMYLCASSHPGTGGNEQFFGPGTRLTVL.

This chain uses TRBV27 with TRBJ2-7; the D gene is possibly TRBD2 (6 bases). CDR1 is MNHEY and CDR2 is SMNVEV in the germline V gene (reference sequence). The germline V and J ends were trimmed by 5 bases and 4 bases, with 15 bases remaining between them. The CDR3 runs 14 residues. CDR3 DNA sequence: TGTGCCAGCAGTAGTACAGCGGGTGCATACGAGCAGTACTTC. As protein: CASSSTAGAYEQYF.

The chain links TRBV6-1 to TRBJ2-7, with D possibly TRBD1 on 5 matching bases. V lost 7 bases and J lost 2, with 15 bases in between. The CDR3 runs 14 residues. Germline values: CDR1 MNHNS, CDR2 SASEGT. CDR3 region: CASTFREGPYEQYF. The CDR3 DNA reads as TGTGCCAGCACATTCAGGGAAGGACCCTACGAGCAGTACTTC.

On this clone: One junction end does not reproduce the germline sequence, and a read error may be involved. This rearrangement joins TRBV7-8 to TRBJ1-2; weak D call: TRBD1 (5 bases). The CDR3 spans 13 residues. Germline-derived CDR1 and CDR2 are SGHVS and FQNEAQ. The CDR3 loop reads CASSRSQGYGYPF. The CDR3 DNA sequence: TGTGCCAGCAGCCGTAGCCAGGGCTATGGCTACCCCTTC.

This rearrangement joins TRBV7-2 to TRBJ2-5, with 8 bases fitting TRBD1. This CDR3 region has 12 residues. Germline values: CDR1 SGHTA, CDR2 FQGNSA. The junction had 7 bases not matched to a gene; V was cut back by 5 bases and J by 11 bases. CDR3 nucleotides: TGTGCCAGCAGCCCTTGGGACAGGTGGCAGTACTTC. It yields the protein CASSPWDRWQYF.

CDR3 protein: CASRGLEKGQETQYF. Written as DNA, the CDR3 is TGTGCCAGCAGGGGACTGGAGAAGGGCCAAGAGACCCAGTACTTC. The chain joins TRBV7-2 to TRBJ2-5; possible D gene TRBD2, 6 bases. Per germline, CDR1 SGHTA and CDR2 FQGNSA. V shed 6 bases and J shed 1 base, with 15 bases lying between them. The CDR3 extends over 15 amino acids.

The chain combines TRBV21-1 with TRBJ2-3; TRBD1, the D gene given by the table, was not confirmed from the DNA. TRBV21-1 is a pseudogene segment. The length of the CDR3 is 14 residues. The CDR3 protein is CASSIGTGRDTQYF. The CDR3 bases are TGTGCCAGCAGCATCGGGACAGGGAGGGATACGCAGTATTTT.

The CDR3: CASSFSGGRSTDTQYF. The CDR3 DNA sequence: TGTGCCAGCAGCTTTTCGGGGGGGCGTAGCACAGATACGCAGTATTTT. The chain employs TRBV13 and TRBJ2-3, with 8 positions matching TRBD2. Germline CDR1 PRHDT, CDR2 FYEKMQ (reference sequence). After removal of 3 bases from V and 0 bases from J, the junction contained 5 bases not matched to a gene. CDR3 length: 16 amino acids.

The DNA for the CDR3 is TGTGCCAGCAGGAGGACTAGCGGAACCTACGAGCAGTACTTC. Its protein product is CASRRTSGTYEQYF. The chain carries TRBV27 and TRBJ2-7; 10 bases agree with TRBD2. Trimming at V came to 6 bases and at J to 2 bases, leaving 4 bases not matched to a gene. This CDR3 has 14 amino acids. Germline V gene lookup returns CDR1 MNHEY and CDR2 SMNVEV (reference sequence).

The V call is TRBV9, the J call TRBJ1-3, with 11 bases identical to TRBD1. Trimming cost V 4 bases and J 8 bases; bases outside gene matches: 5. Germline assignment: CDR1 SGDLS and CDR2 YYNGEE. The CDR3 runs 14 residues. The CDR3 region has the DNA TGTGCCAGCAGCCCTGGACAGGGGGCTTACACCATATATTTT. Protein: CASSPGQGAYTIYF.

This chain links TRBV4-3 with TRBJ2-3; a weak D match, TRBD1 (7 bases). Germline V gene sequence: CDR1 LGHNA, CDR2 YSLEER. The germline V and J ends were trimmed by 0 bases and 2 bases, with 18 bases remaining between them. This CDR3 contains 18 residues. CDR3: CASSQDLVGGTVTDTQYF. Here the CDR3 DNA reads TGCGCCAGCAGCCAAGATTTAGTCGGCGGGACAGTCACAGATACGCAGTATTTT.

Concerning this clone itself: One end of the junction does not line up with germline, which may come from a read error. The chain has TRBV7-9 and TRBJ2-5; 10 nucleotides agree with TRBD2. This CDR3 comprises 18 residues. CDR1 is SEHNR and CDR2 is FQNEAQ in the germline V gene (reference sequence). CDR3 in DNA: TGTTCCAGCAGCTCCCCGCCCCTAGCGGGGGTCTACCAAGAGACCCAGTACTTC. Translating gives CSSSSPPLAGVYQETQYF.

The V gene is TRBV4-3, the J gene TRBJ1-1, with TRBD1 matching 9 bases. This CDR3 has 15 residues. CDR1 LGHNA and CDR2 YSLEER come from the germline V gene. Trimming took 1 base from V and 4 from J; bases not matched to a gene: 4. The chain's CDR3 is CASSQVQGARTEAFF. The DNA of the CDR3 is TGCGCCAGCAGCCAAGTACAGGGGGCTCGCACTGAAGCTTTCTTT.

V is TRBV27 and J is TRBJ2-7; 10 bases match TRBD1. Unmatched junction bases numbered 6, after V lost 6 bases and J lost 4 bases. The CDR3 sequence is 14 residues long. Looked up from germline, CDR1 is MNHEY and CDR2 is SMNVEV (reference sequence). The CDR3 DNA sequence: TGTGCCAGCAGACCGACAGGGGGCAAATACGAGCAGTACTTC. Its translation is CASRPTGGKYEQYF.

V is TRBV6-1 and J is TRBJ2-7; 7 nucleotides match TRBD1. The V gene's germline CDR1 is MNHNS and CDR2 SASEGT. This CDR3 is built from 12 residues. V was clipped by 7 bases and J by 3 bases; unmatched bases: 3. The CDR3 here is CASKTGIYEQYF. Written as DNA, the CDR3 is TGTGCCAGCAAGACAGGGATCTACGAGCAGTACTTC.

This clone has just a few counts. The chain employs TRBV7-2 and TRBJ2-2; TRBD1 matches at 9 bases. V shed 6 bases and J 2 bases; nucleotides not matched to a gene: 7. Germline V gene sequence: CDR1 SGHTA, CDR2 FQGNSA. The CDR3 extends over 16 amino acids. The CDR3 is CASRFPGQGNTGELFF. The CDR3 DNA reads as TGTGCCAGCAGATTCCCGGGACAGGGAAACACCGGGGAGCTGTTTTTT. Combining the CDR3 with reference TRBV7-2 and TRBJ2-2 gives the whole variable domain GAGVSQSPSNKVTEKGKDVELRCDPISGHTALYWYRQSLGQGLEFLIYFQGNSAPDKSGLPSDRFSAERTGGSVSTLTIQRTQQEDSAVYLCASRFPGQGNTGELFFGEGSRLTVL.

The rearrangement links TRBV4-1 to TRBJ2-5; the D gene is possibly TRBD2 (5 bases). Germline V lookup: CDR1 MGHRA, CDR2 YSYEKL. The CDR3 runs 16 residues. V lost 1 base, J lost 4 bases, and 16 bases lay in between. The CDR3 nucleotides are TGCGCCAGCAGCCAAGTTCCCTCCGGGGTGGGAGAGACCCAGTACTTC. It translates to CASSQVPSGVGETQYF.

The rearrangement joins TRBV5-1 to TRBJ2-4; TRBD2 matches 7 bases. This CDR3 has 14 residues. In germline, CDR1 is SGHRS, CDR2 YFSETQ. The ends lost 0 bases at V and 8 bases at J; junction bases unmatched: 5. CDR3 sequence reads: CASSLAGGRDIQYF. The CDR3 nucleotides are TGCGCCAGCAGCTTGGCTGGCGGGAGAGACATTCAGTACTTC.

The rearrangement uses TRBV12-5 and TRBJ2-2; 11 bases map to TRBD1. Trimming cost V 6 bases and J 6 bases; bases outside gene matches: 6. Germline V lookup: CDR1 LGHNT, CDR2 FRNRAP. This CDR3 spans 15 amino acids. The CDR3 reads CASGPGQGGSGELFF. The CDR3 DNA follows: TGTGCTAGTGGACCGGGACAGGGGGGATCCGGGGAGCTGTTTTTT.

This rearrangement joins TRBV4-1 to TRBJ1-2, with TRBD1 matching 8 bases. This CDR3 has 16 residues. Germline V gene sequence: CDR1 MGHRA, CDR2 YSYEKL. Trimming cost V 0 bases and J 4 bases; bases outside gene matches: 7. The CDR3 loop is CASSQDPDRAFYGYTF. The CDR3, as DNA: TGCGCCAGCAGCCAAGATCCGGACAGGGCTTTCTATGGCTACACCTTC.

This clone was observed once. V is TRBV29-1 and J is TRBJ2-7, with D perhaps matching TRBD1 (6 bases). The CDR3 totals 13 residues. Trimming removed 4 bases at V and 4 bases at J, with 14 bases between. Germline-derived CDR1 and CDR2 are SQVTM and ANQGSEA. The CDR3 spells CSVVVSDRYEQYF. The DNA of the CDR3 is TGCAGCGTTGTGGTCTCAGACAGGTACGAGCAGTACTTC.

The gene calls are TRBV2 and TRBJ2-5; 11 bases fit TRBD2. Germline assignment: CDR1 SNHLY and CDR2 FYNNEI. The CDR3 extends over 16 amino acids. V gave up 6 bases and J gave up 4 bases; unmatched junction bases: 10. The CDR3, as DNA: TGTGCCAGCAGGGAGACTAGCGGGGCGTGGGGAGAGACCCAGTACTTC. Translated, it gives CASRETSGAWGETQYF.

The J gene is TRBJ2-7, the V gene TRBV5-4; D may be TRBD2 (7 bases). V was shortened by 5 bases and J by 6 bases, with 18 bases between the two germline ends. CDR3 length: 14 amino acids. Germline lookup yields CDR1 SGHNT and CDR2 YYREEE (reference sequence). The DNA of the CDR3 is TGTGCCAGCAGTACGGGGGGCCCCCTGTTCGAGCAGTACTTC. Translated: CASSTGGPLFEQYF.

This clone was detected once. This chain uses TRBV19 with TRBJ2-2; tentative D call: TRBD1 (6 bases). The CDR3 covers 18 residues. Trimming shortened V by 8 bases and J by 3 bases, and 25 bases separated the two germline ends. Germline V gene sequence: CDR1 LNHDA, CDR2 SQIVND (reference sequence). The CDR3 region has the DNA TGTGCCAGTGCCCCGTTAGGGGGAAGGGCTCCGGACACCGGGGAGCTGTTTTTT. Translation gives CASAPLGGRAPDTGELFF.

The chain combines TRBV19 with TRBJ1-2; TRBD1 aligns across 10 bases. V gave up 5 bases and J gave up 4 bases; unmatched junction bases: 16. The CDR3 is 18 amino acids. CDR1 and CDR2 from the germline V gene are LNHDA and SQIVND (reference sequence). This CDR3 reads CASSPSEDRGDPAYGYTF. In DNA, the CDR3 is TGTGCCAGTAGTCCGAGTGAGGACAGGGGGGATCCTGCCTATGGCTACACCTTC.

This clone has only one observation. The genes are TRBV5-1 and TRBJ2-7, with a weak D call TRBD1 (6 bases). Looked up from germline, CDR1 is SGHRS and CDR2 is YFSETQ. This CDR3 comprises 11 residues. V was cut by 3 bases and J by 7 bases, with 8 bases left in between. This CDR3 reads CASSYGQEQYF. CDR3 in DNA: TGCGCCAGCAGCTACGGACAGGAGCAGTACTTC.

V gene TRBV19 combines with J gene TRBJ1-1, with D hard to call. This CDR3 comprises 15 residues. V lost 6 bases, J lost 4 bases, and 18 bases lay in between. From germline, CDR1 is LNHDA and CDR2 SQIVND (reference sequence). The CDR3, as DNA: TGTGCCAGTAGCCTCGATAGTGTTCCTACCACTGAAGCTTTCTTT. Amino acids: CASSLDSVPTTEAFF.